The next 30 T cell receptor beta chains were all read from a single sample in a study of blood T cell repertoires in COVID-19. Data came from immunoSEQ multiplex PCR; TCRdb stores just in-frame clones and leaves some out. The sample contains some 200,000 clones, roughly four fifths of which appear only once. Material for sequencing was PBMCs or T cells enriched from blood (not recorded which). All receptors come from a man aged 35-49 years who had recovered from COVID-19.

This chain joins TRBV3-1 (or the pseudogene TRBV3-2) and TRBJ2-5; perhaps TRBD1 as D (5 bases). Looked up from germline, CDR1 is LGHDT and CDR2 is YNNKEL (reference sequence). The CDR3 contains 14 residues. The V end lost 6 bases, the J end lost 2 bases, and 13 bases lay between the germline ends. This CDR3 reads CASSPISGQETQYF. The CDR3 nucleotides are TGTGCCAGCAGTCCAATTTCAGGGCAAGAGACCCAGTACTTC.

V and J are TRBV5-8 and TRBJ2-4; TRBD1 matches at 12 bases. V shed 3 bases and J 9 bases; nucleotides not matched to a gene: 19. Per germline, CDR1 SGHTS and CDR2 YDEGEE. This CDR3 is built from 19 residues. The CDR3 DNA sequence: TGTGCCAGCAGCTCCCGCGACTCCGGGACAGGGGGCGCTTACGGCATTCAGTACTTC. This gives the protein CASSSRDSGTGGAYGIQYF.

The chain recombines TRBV19 with TRBJ2-1, with 8 nucleotides matching TRBD2. V shed 7 bases and J 2 bases; nucleotides not matched to a gene: 4. Germline assignment: CDR1 LNHDA and CDR2 SQIVND (reference sequence). The CDR3 is 14 residues long. The CDR3 loop reads CASTPAGAYNEQFF. CDR3 nucleotide sequence: TGTGCCAGTACCCCAGCGGGAGCCTACAATGAGCAGTTCTTC.

This clone was picked up a small number of times. The chain employs TRBV28 and TRBJ1-1; 7 bases fit TRBD1. The CDR3 is 15 amino acids. The trim removed 5 bases at V and 3 bases at J, leaving 9 bases unmatched. CDR1 and CDR2 from the germline V gene are MDHEN and SYDVKM. The CDR3 DNA is TGTGCCAGCAGTCCATGGCGACAGGGATACACTGAAGCTTTCTTT. It codes for CASSPWRQGYTEAFF.

The DNA for the CDR3 is TGTGCCAGCAGTAGATCCCGGGGGACAGAGAACACTGAAGCTTTCTTT. Its translation is CASSRSRGTENTEAFF. The V call is TRBV27, the J call TRBJ1-1; 7 positions match TRBD1. The CDR3 is 16 amino acids. The germline V gene has CDR1 MNHEY and CDR2 SMNVEV (reference sequence). J lost 1 base, V lost 5 bases, and 10 bases had no gene match.

The chain uses TRBV1 and TRBJ2-3; the table gives TRBD2 as D, unverified against the DNA. TRBV1 is a documented pseudogene. There are 16 residues in the CDR3. The CDR3 reads CTSSSRASGHTDTQYF. CDR3 coding DNA: TGCACCAGCAGCTCTCGGGCTAGCGGACATACAGATACGCAGTATTTT.

The table lists this clone with a count of one. V is TRBV7-3 and J is TRBJ1-1, with 7 bases fitting TRBD1. The CDR3 totals 13 residues. J was trimmed by 13 bases and V by 5 bases; bases with no gene match: 13. Germline CDR1 SGHTA, CDR2 FQGTGA. This chain's CDR3 is CASSREGRGNVFF. The CDR3 region has the DNA TGTGCCAGCAGCCGTGAGGGCAGGGGGAATGTTTTCTTT.

The chain employs TRBV6-5 and TRBJ1-6; 10 bases agree with TRBD1. Per the germline V gene, CDR1 is MNHEY and CDR2 is SVGAGI. The ends lost 7 bases at V and 6 bases at J; junction bases unmatched: 6. The length of the CDR3 is 15 residues. The CDR3 DNA follows: TGTGCCAGCACGCTGGGACAGGGGCCTAATTCACCCCTCCACTTT. Translation: CASTLGQGPNSPLHF.

The chain recombines TRBV19 with TRBJ1-1, with 8 bases identical to TRBD1. Germline CDR1 reads LNHDA; CDR2 reads SQIVND (reference sequence). CDR3 size: 12 residues. Unmatched junction bases numbered 4, after V lost 6 bases and J lost 7 bases. The CDR3 sequence: CASRRQGIEAFF. The CDR3 bases are TGTGCCAGTAGGAGACAGGGGATTGAAGCTTTCTTT.

The genes are TRBV29-1 and TRBJ2-4; D is possibly TRBD2 (6 bases). V shed 8 bases and J shed 0 bases, with 17 bases lying between them. The CDR3 sequence is 15 residues long. Germline V gene sequence: CDR1 SQVTM, CDR2 ANQGSEA. The CDR3 coding sequence is TGCAGCACGTCGGGGGTAGGGGTAGCCAAAAACATTCAGTACTTC. This translates into CSTSGVGVAKNIQYF.

This chain uses TRBV7-2 with TRBJ2-4; 7 nucleotides line up with TRBD2. With 4 bases clipped from V and 5 bases from J, the junction kept 11 bases outside the gene matches. The CDR3 is 16 amino acids. The germline CDR1 and CDR2 sequences are SGHTA and FQGNSA. The CDR3 sequence is CASSSTSVGGQNIQYF. CDR3 bases: TGTGCCAGCAGCTCAACTAGCGTGGGAGGGCAAAACATTCAGTACTTC.

This clone was seen more than once but under ten times. The chain is built from TRBV24-1 and TRBJ2-2; TRBD2 matches 7 bases. CDR1 and CDR2 from the germline V gene are KGHDR and SFDVKD. This CDR3 region has 15 residues. J gave up 3 bases and V 3 bases, and 3 bases lay outside the gene matches. For the CDR3, the DNA is TGTGCCACCAGTGATCCCCTAGCGGACACCGGGGAGCTGTTTTTT. This gives the protein CATSDPLADTGELFF.

J is TRBJ2-1 and V is TRBV19; 12 nucleotides line up with TRBD2. The trim removed 0 bases at V and 9 bases at J, leaving 12 bases unmatched. In germline, CDR1 is LNHDA, CDR2 SQIVND (reference sequence). The CDR3 consists of 18 residues. CDR3 loop: CASSIDPPSTSGRREQFF. In DNA, the CDR3 is TGTGCCAGTAGTATAGATCCCCCCTCGACTAGCGGGAGACGTGAGCAGTTCTTC.

This chain's CDR3 is CASSVGGRNNNYGYTF. In nucleotides, the CDR3 is TGTGCCAGCAGTGTCGGGGGGCGGAATAATAACTATGGCTACACCTTC. This sequence joins TRBV2 and TRBJ1-2; tentatively, D is TRBD1 (6 bases). The CDR3 spans 16 residues. Germline V gene sequence: CDR1 SNHLY, CDR2 FYNNEI. V was pared by 4 bases and J by 1 base, with 16 bases between.

The genes are TRBV5-1 and TRBJ1-2; 12 bases are a match to TRBD1. This CDR3 has 15 amino acids. The V gene end was trimmed by 4 bases and the J gene end by 7 bases; junction bases not matched to a gene: 8. CDR1 SGHRS and CDR2 YFSETQ come from the germline V gene. CDR3 sequence: CASSNQGQGAAGYTF. CDR3 nucleotide sequence: TGCGCCAGCAGCAATCAGGGACAGGGGGCCGCTGGCTACACCTTC.

The rearrangement links TRBV18 to TRBJ2-7, with TRBD2 matching 9 bases. The germline V gene has CDR1 KGHSH and CDR2 LQKENI. The V and J ends lost 6 bases and 4 bases, in that order; junction bases with no gene match: 10. This CDR3 region has 15 residues. The CDR3, as DNA: TGTGCCAGCTCCGAGGCGGGTAGCGGGAGATACGAGCAGTACGTC. Encoded protein: CASSEAGSGRYEQYV.

J is TRBJ1-2 and V is TRBV14; D is unclear. CDR1 and CDR2 from the germline V gene are SGHDN and FVKESK. The CDR3 consists of 10 residues. Trimming pared 1 base from V and 13 bases from J, leaving 7 bases between. The CDR3 sequence is CASSQVDLTF. DNA of the CDR3: TGTGCCAGCAGCCAAGTAGATCTCACCTTC.

The CDR3 reads CAWSVGTSGYEQFF. The CDR3 DNA sequence: TGTGCCTGGAGTGTTGGGACTAGCGGCTATGAGCAGTTCTTC. This chain connects TRBV30 to TRBJ2-1; 11 bases fit TRBD2. Germline V gives CDR1 GTSNPN, CDR2 SVGIG (reference sequence). This CDR3 is 14 amino acids long. V dropped 0 bases and J dropped 8; count of bases not matched to a gene: 3.

The V call is TRBV7-2, the J call TRBJ1-6, with D possibly matching TRBD1 (6 bases). V was cut by 3 bases and J by 10 bases, with 19 bases left in between. Germline CDR1 and CDR2: SGHTA and FQGNSA. The CDR3 totals 16 residues. The chain's CDR3 is CASSFSGGRGKSPLHF. The DNA for the CDR3 is TGTGCCAGCAGCTTCTCAGGAGGCAGGGGAAAATCACCCCTCCACTTT.

The chain has TRBV28 and TRBJ2-7, with 9 nucleotides matching TRBD1. This CDR3 is built from 14 residues. V lost 6 bases, J lost 6 bases, and 9 bases stayed unmatched. CDR1 and CDR2 (germline): MDHEN, SYDVKM. The CDR3 here is CASRSGTGMTEQYF. The CDR3 nucleotides are TGTGCCAGCAGAAGCGGGACAGGGATGACCGAGCAGTACTTC.

This clone was recorded only once. This sequence joins TRBV4-3 and TRBJ1-5, with D perhaps TRBD1 (6 bases). Germline assignment: CDR1 LGHNA and CDR2 YSLEER. V lost 0 bases, J lost 7 bases, and 13 bases lay in between. The CDR3 has 15 amino acids. The CDR3 nucleotides are TGCGCCAGCAGCCAAGATGGACAGCAGGGACAGCCCCAGCATTTT. Its translation is CASSQDGQQGQPQHF.

The chain uses TRBV19 and TRBJ1-2; 7 bases agree with TRBD1. Trimming removed 10 bases from V and 4 bases from J; junction bases left unmatched: 15. The CDR3 runs to 15 residues. CDR1 LNHDA and CDR2 SQIVND come from the germline V gene (reference sequence). Here the CDR3 DNA reads TGTGCCACAGCCCCCGGGACAGACTTCGGCTATGGCTACACCTTC. Translated, it gives CATAPGTDFGYGYTF.

The V gene is TRBV27, the J gene TRBJ1-6, with a weak D call TRBD1 (5 bases). The germline gives CDR1 MNHEY, CDR2 SMNVEV (reference sequence). Trimming shortened V by 7 bases and J by 13 bases, and 20 bases separated the two germline ends. There are 14 residues in the CDR3. This CDR3 is CASNAGRGVRPLHF. The CDR3 bases are TGTGCCAGCAACGCGGGACGGGGGGTTCGTCCCCTCCACTTT.

The chain recombines TRBV6-5 with TRBJ2-7, with 7 positions matching TRBD1. Per germline, CDR1 MNHEY and CDR2 SVGAGI. This CDR3 comprises 14 residues. J gave up 2 bases and V 6 bases, and 7 bases lay outside the gene matches. In DNA form, the CDR3 reads TGTGCCAGCAGAGACCGGGACAGTACCTACGAGCAGTACGTC. Encoded protein: CASRDRDSTYEQYV.

The chain combines TRBV7-2 with TRBJ1-4; D ambiguous. The CDR3 runs to 16 residues. Trimming removed 5 bases at V and 2 bases at J, with 15 bases between. CDR1 is SGHTA, CDR2 FQGNSA, per germline. CDR3 region: CASSQAPLRTNEKLFF. The CDR3 nucleotides read TGTGCCAGCAGCCAAGCCCCTTTACGGACTAATGAAAAACTGTTTTTT.

The rearrangement uses TRBV5-1 and TRBJ1-2; 7 bases map to TRBD1. CDR1 is SGHRS, CDR2 YFSETQ, per germline. With 0 bases clipped from V and 3 bases from J, the junction kept 5 bases outside the gene matches. This CDR3 spans 15 amino acids. The DNA for the CDR3 is TGCGCCAGCAGCTTGGGACAGGGCGAATACTATGGCTACACCTTC. Its protein product is CASSLGQGEYYGYTF. Drawing the rest from reference TRBV5-1 and TRBJ1-2, the complete variable domain is KAGVTQTPRYLIKTRGQQVTLSCSPISGHRSVSWYQQTPGQGLQFLFEYFSETQRNKGNFPGRFSGRQFSNSRSEMNVSTLELGDSALYLCASSLGQGEYYGYTFGSGTRLTVV.

The genes are TRBV6-5 and TRBJ1-2; D is possibly TRBD1 (6 bases). Germline V lookup: CDR1 MNHEY, CDR2 SVGAGI. Between the trimmed V and J ends, which lost 5 bases and 4 bases, there was a span of 14 bases. CDR3 length: 14 residues. DNA for the CDR3: TGTGCCAGCAGTCCCCTCCAACAGGGCTATGGCTACACCTTC. Its translation: CASSPLQQGYGYTF.

The CDR3 here is CASTSGGNTGELFF. The DNA for the CDR3 is TGTGCCAGCACCTCAGGGGGGAACACCGGGGAGCTGTTTTTT. The rearrangement uses TRBV2 and TRBJ2-2; the match to TRBD1 covers 7 bases. V lost 7 bases to trimming and J lost 1 base; unmatched junction nucleotides: 3. Germline CDR1 SNHLY, CDR2 FYNNEI. The CDR3 consists of 14 residues.

V gene TRBV5-1 combines with J gene TRBJ2-3, with D possibly being TRBD1 (6 bases). CDR3 length: 14 amino acids. Deletions cut 7 bases from V and 5 bases from J, with 17 bases between. The V gene's germline CDR1 is SGHRS and CDR2 YFSETQ. This chain's CDR3 is CASSREGVGDTQYF. CDR3 in DNA: TGCGCCAGCTCGAGAGAGGGGGTCGGAGATACGCAGTATTTT.

The rearrangement uses TRBV4-1 and TRBJ1-5; 7 bases map to TRBD1. Germline V gene data show CDR1 as MGHRA and CDR2 as YSYEKL. The CDR3 has 14 residues. V gave up 1 base and J gave up 6 bases; unmatched junction bases: 3. The CDR3 DNA reads as TGCGCCAGCAGCCAAGGACAGGGCGCTCAGCCCCAGCATTTT. Translation: CASSQGQGAQPQHF.